Presented here are 13 T cell receptor beta chains from one specimen sequenced in a study of cytomegalovirus exposure and HLA in healthy donors. The study ran its PCR with 60 Vbeta and 13 Jbeta primers. Produced via immunoSEQ multiplex PCR; TCRdb's table is partial and in-frame only. Of some 89,000 clones detected, 85% appear once; the ten largest clones hold nearly 7.5%. The sample comprised PBMCs. The receptors derive from a man between 35 and 55 years old in good health and CMV-seropositive.

There are a few counts of this clone. The gene calls are TRBV10-3 and TRBJ2-6; the D gene is possibly TRBD1 (5 bases). Germline V CDR1 and CDR2: ENHRY, SYGVKD. The CDR3 sequence is 15 residues long. Trimming left V 3 bases short and J 3 bases short, with 9 bases between. The CDR3 is CAISESGFGANVLTF. CDR3 coding DNA: TGTGCCATCAGTGAATCAGGGTTTGGGGCCAACGTCCTGACTTTC.

The J gene is TRBJ2-5, the V gene TRBV5-6, with TRBD1 as a possible D gene (6 bases). The J call may be wrong; the DNA end is better matched by TRBJ2-7. CDR1 SGHDT and CDR2 YYEEEE come from the germline V gene. CDR3 length: 12 residues. The CDR3 loop reads CASSWTAYEQYF. The CDR3 DNA follows: TGTGCCAGCAGCTGGACAGCCTACGAGCAGTACTTC.

The V and J genes are TRBV7-2 and TRBJ2-3; tentative D call: TRBD2 (6 bases). Germline CDR1 and CDR2: SGHTA and FQGNSA. The germline V and J ends were trimmed by 1 base and 4 bases, with 12 bases remaining between them. There are 15 residues in the CDR3. In nucleotides, the CDR3 is TGTGCCAGCAGCTTAGGAGGCGGGACGGCAGATACGCAGTATTTT. Its protein is CASSLGGGTADTQYF.

The chain joins TRBV11-2 to TRBJ2-1, with D possibly being TRBD2 (6 bases). Germline V gene sequence: CDR1 SGHAT, CDR2 FQNNGV. Trimming stripped 6 bases from V and 0 bases from J, with 9 bases between. This CDR3 comprises 14 residues. The CDR3 is CASRNSGSYNEQFF. DNA of the CDR3: TGTGCCAGCAGGAATAGCGGCTCCTACAATGAGCAGTTCTTC.

The V call is TRBV15, the J call TRBJ1-5; 7 bases map to TRBD1. With V trimmed by 3 bases and J by 4 bases, 3 bases remained unmatched. Germline V lookup: CDR1 LNHNV, CDR2 YYDKDF (reference sequence). CDR3 length: 14 residues. DNA of the CDR3: TGTGCCACCAGCAGCGGGACAGATAATCAGCCCCAGCATTTT. Protein: CATSSGTDNQPQHF. The full variable domain, with the rest looked up from reference TRBV15 and TRBJ1-5, is DAMVIQNPRYQVTQFGKPVTLSCSQTLNHNVMYWYQQKSSQAPKLLFHYYDKDFNNEADTPDNFQSRRPNTSFCFLDIRSPGLGDTAMYLCATSSGTDNQPQHFGDGTRLSIL.

The chain uses TRBV6-1 and TRBJ1-1, with a tentative D call TRBD1 (5 bases). The germline V gene encodes CDR1 MNHNS and CDR2 SASEGT. CDR3 length: 14 residues. V lost 8 bases, J lost 2 bases, and 15 bases lay in between. The CDR3 DNA sequence: TGTGCCAGCTGGGATAGGAGGGGTAACACTGAAGCTTTCTTT. Translated, it gives CASWDRRGNTEAFF.

The chain employs TRBV4-1 and TRBJ2-7; D is possibly TRBD2 (6 bases). Germline V gives CDR1 MGHRA, CDR2 YSYEKL. CDR3 length: 15 residues. V was cut by 2 bases and J by 4 bases, with 15 bases left in between. CDR3 loop: CASSQSPGLTYEQYF. Written as DNA, the CDR3 is TGCGCCAGCAGCCAATCACCGGGACTCACATACGAGCAGTACTTC.

The chain combines TRBV5-1 with TRBJ2-1; TRBD1 might be the D (6 bases). Germline V gene data show CDR1 as SGHRS and CDR2 as YFSETQ. The CDR3 contains 12 residues. V was shortened by 4 bases and J by 10 bases, with 12 bases between the two germline ends. DNA of the CDR3: TGCGCCAGCAGCGCCAGGGGTGGCGAGCAGTTCTTC. Its protein product is CASSARGGEQFF. Using reference TRBV5-1 and TRBJ2-1 for the parts outside the CDR3, the full variable domain is KAGVTQTPRYLIKTRGQQVTLSCSPISGHRSVSWYQQTPGQGLQFLFEYFSETQRNKGNFPGRFSGRQFSNSRSEMNVSTLELGDSALYLCASSARGGEQFFGPGTRLTVL.

The chain uses TRBV7-9 and TRBJ2-1; D may be TRBD2 (6 bases). CDR3 length: 12 amino acids. V lost 5 bases and J 10 bases, leaving 12 bases between the germline ends. The germline CDR1 and CDR2 sequences are SEHNR and FQNEAQ (reference sequence). CDR3 amino acids: CASSALAWEQFF. CDR3 nucleotide sequence: TGTGCCAGCAGCGCGCTAGCGTGGGAGCAGTTCTTC.

The chain employs TRBV28 and TRBJ2-1, with 14 bases matching TRBD2. The CDR3 loop spans 15 amino acids. The V gene's germline CDR1 is MDHEN and CDR2 SYDVKM. V dropped 8 bases and J dropped 10; count of bases not matched to a gene: 10. The CDR3 sequence: CASGGLAGAFGEQFF. The CDR3 DNA reads as TGTGCCAGCGGGGGACTAGCGGGAGCCTTCGGGGAGCAGTTCTTC. The full variable domain, rest sourced from reference TRBV28 and TRBJ2-1, is DVKVTQSSRYLVKRTGEKVFLECVQDMDHENMFWYRQDPGLGLRLIYFSYDVKMKEKGDIPEGYSVSREKKERFSLILESASTNQTSMYLCASGGLAGAFGEQFFGPGTRLTVL.

The CDR3: CASSALDPSTDTQYF. CDR3 in DNA: TGTGCCAGTAGCGCCCTAGACCCGAGCACAGATACGCAGTATTTT. This chain connects TRBV19 to TRBJ2-3; D is ambiguous. The CDR3 is 15 residues long. Trimming cost V 6 bases and J 0 bases, with 13 bases left between them. Germline CDR1 LNHDA, CDR2 SQIVND (reference sequence).

J is TRBJ1-3 and V is TRBV6-5; D uncertain. With 4 bases removed from V and 0 bases from J, the gap between germline ends came to 7 bases. Germline V gene sequence: CDR1 MNHEY, CDR2 SVGAGI. The CDR3 is 14 residues long. This CDR3 reads CASSSGFSGNTIYF. CDR3 nucleotide sequence: TGTGCCAGCAGTTCCGGGTTCTCTGGAAACACCATATATTTT.

The V and J genes are TRBV5-1 and TRBJ2-2; possible D gene TRBD2, 5 bases. Trimming shortened V by 5 bases and J by 4 bases, and 12 bases separated the two germline ends. Germline CDR1 and CDR2: SGHRS and YFSETQ. The CDR3 runs to 14 residues. In DNA, the CDR3 is TGCGCCAGCAGGACGGAGGTGGGCACCGGGGAGCTGTTTTTT. It is translated as CASRTEVGTGELFF.